Below are 31 T cell receptor beta chains sequenced from a single sample in a study of shared clonotypes between healthy human individuals. Clones were read by immunoSEQ multiplex PCR, and TCRdb kept only the in-frame ones, dropping some. The sample includes roughly 1,500,000 clones, 98% seen only once; the top ten take over 0.3%. Input material: naive CD4+ T cells sorted from blood. Subset reported: CD45RA+ positively selected. These TCRs come from a man aged 25-40 years in good health.

The chain recombines TRBV6-1 with TRBJ1-4; weak D call: TRBD1 (5 bases). With 6 bases removed from V and 8 bases from J, the gap between germline ends came to 13 bases. The CDR3 is made up of 13 amino acids. The germline V gene has CDR1 MNHNS and CDR2 SASEGT. The CDR3 bases are TGTGCCAGCAGATCAGGGTTAAGGGAAAAACTGTTTTTT. Translated: CASRSGLREKLFF.

V and J are TRBV5-6 and TRBJ2-5; no reliable D call. Looked up from germline, CDR1 is SGHDT and CDR2 is YYEEEE. Trimming pared 0 bases from V and 6 bases from J, leaving 15 bases between. The CDR3 length is 15 residues. In DNA, the CDR3 is TGTGCCAGCAGCTTGGGTCCTCTAGTCTTAAAGACCCAGTACTTC. Protein: CASSLGPLVLKTQYF.

A single count supports this clone. This sequence joins TRBV15 and TRBJ2-7; the D gene is possibly TRBD1 (6 bases). V dropped 4 bases and J dropped 4 bases, with 17 bases sitting between them. The germline CDR1 and CDR2 sequences are LNHNV and YYDKDF (reference sequence). CDR3 length: 15 amino acids. Here the CDR3 reads CATSTVDSYWYEQYF. The CDR3 DNA reads TGTGCCACCAGCACAGTGGACAGCTACTGGTACGAGCAGTACTTC. The whole variable domain, remainder taken from reference TRBV15 and TRBJ2-7, is DAMVIQNPRYQVTQFGKPVTLSCSQTLNHNVMYWYQQKSSQAPKLLFHYYDKDFNNEADTPDNFQSRRPNTSFCFLDIRSPGLGDTAMYLCATSTVDSYWYEQYFGPGTRLTVT.

This chain joins TRBV5-1 and TRBJ2-5; tentative D call: TRBD2 (5 bases). Trimming took off 0 bases at V and 5 bases at J, with 11 bases between the two ends. This CDR3 is built from 14 residues. Germline assignment: CDR1 SGHRS and CDR2 YFSETQ. CDR3 nucleotide sequence: TGCGCCAGCAGCTTGGACGGACTCAGGGAGACCCAGTACTTC. It codes for CASSLDGLRETQYF.

This chain links TRBV2 with TRBJ1-4; tentatively, D is TRBD1 (5 bases). Germline V gives CDR1 SNHLY, CDR2 FYNNEI. V was trimmed by 2 bases and J by 0 bases, leaving 7 bases between them. The CDR3 has 15 amino acids. CDR3 nucleotide sequence: TGTGCCAGCAGTGAACAGGGAGCAACTAATGAAAAACTGTTTTTT. Its protein is CASSEQGATNEKLFF.

This chain connects TRBV4-1 to TRBJ2-6; D not resolved. The germline gives CDR1 MGHRA, CDR2 YSYEKL. Trimming stripped 1 base from V and 2 bases from J, with 12 bases between. The CDR3 runs 17 residues. CDR3 DNA: TGCGCCAGCAGCCAAGGGGTTCTGGGCACTGGGGCCAACGTCCTGACTTTC. Translated: CASSQGVLGTGANVLTF.

A remark on this clone: The identical CDR3 is also encoded by other nucleotide sequences in the sample. This chain links TRBV5-1 with TRBJ2-5; 9 bases are shared with TRBD1. V was clipped by 4 bases and J by 5 bases; unmatched bases: 6. Germline values: CDR1 SGHRS, CDR2 YFSETQ. This CDR3 is built from 14 residues. The CDR3 here is CASSGQGYQETQYF. DNA for the CDR3: TGCGCCAGCAGCGGACAGGGGTATCAGGAGACCCAGTACTTC.

CDR3 region: CASSLGGLAGAPEQYF. CDR3 sequence (DNA): TGTGCCAGCAGTTTGGGAGGGCTAGCGGGAGCTCCCGAGCAGTACTTC. The rearrangement links TRBV28 to TRBJ2-7, with 10 positions matching TRBD2. The CDR3 loop spans 16 amino acids. After removal of 3 bases from V and 6 bases from J, the junction contained 11 bases not matched to a gene. Germline V CDR1 and CDR2: MDHEN, SYDVKM. Full variable domain (rest looked up from reference TRBV28 and TRBJ2-7): DVKVTQSSRYLVKRTGEKVFLECVQDMDHENMFWYRQDPGLGLRLIYFSYDVKMKEKGDIPEGYSVSREKKERFSLILESASTNQTSMYLCASSLGGLAGAPEQYFGPGTRLTVT.

V gene TRBV5-5 combines with J gene TRBJ2-7; the D gene is possibly TRBD2 (5 bases). Trimming took off 4 bases at V and 7 bases at J, with 18 bases between the two ends. Germline V gene lookup returns CDR1 SGHKS and CDR2 YYEKEE (reference sequence). The CDR3 length is 14 residues. For the CDR3, the DNA is TGTGCCAGCAGCCTCTGGGTGAGGGAAAGGGAGCAGTACTTC. Translated, it gives CASSLWVREREQYF.

The chain has TRBV27 and TRBJ1-5, with D possibly matching TRBD1 (5 bases). Germline loops: CDR1 MNHEY, CDR2 SMNVEV (reference sequence). The CDR3 spans 15 residues. V was clipped by 6 bases and J by 7 bases, with 19 bases between them. The CDR3 DNA reads as TGTGCCAGCAGCCCGGGGACCCGAGCGGAACAGCCCCAGCATTTT. It translates to CASSPGTRAEQPQHF.

The chain combines TRBV7-9 with TRBJ2-3, with a tentative D call TRBD2 (5 bases). This CDR3 contains 14 residues. V was trimmed by 6 bases and J by 0 bases, leaving 10 bases between them. Looked up from germline, CDR1 is SEHNR and CDR2 is FQNEAQ (reference sequence). The CDR3 loop is CASSGGQSTDTQYF. The CDR3 coding sequence is TGTGCCAGCAGTGGAGGTCAGAGCACAGATACGCAGTATTTT.

The chain links TRBV6-1 to TRBJ1-5; no definite D call. Trimming removed 4 bases from V and 4 bases from J, with 8 bases in between. Germline V lookup: CDR1 MNHNS, CDR2 SASEGT. The CDR3 runs 13 residues. The DNA of the CDR3 is TGTGCCAGCAGTGCCTCGCTAAATCAGCCCCAGCATTTT. Its translation is CASSASLNQPQHF.

The CDR3 sequence is CASSSPTGQGNTEAFF. DNA of the CDR3: TGTGCCAGCAGCTCCCCTACGGGACAGGGAAACACTGAAGCTTTCTTT. J is TRBJ1-1 and V is TRBV7-9, with 9 bases fitting TRBD1. CDR1 is SEHNR and CDR2 is FQNEAQ in the germline V gene (reference sequence). This CDR3 spans 16 amino acids. J was trimmed by 2 bases and V by 4 bases; bases with no gene match: 8.

The rearrangement uses TRBV27 and TRBJ2-2; D gene ambiguous. V shed 3 bases and J shed 6 bases, with 20 bases lying between them. The CDR3 spans 17 residues. Germline assignment: CDR1 MNHEY and CDR2 SMNVEV (reference sequence). The CDR3 loop is CASSLSPPRLGPGELFF. CDR3 coding DNA: TGTGCCAGCAGTTTGTCTCCGCCAAGGCTCGGACCCGGGGAGCTGTTTTTT.

CDR3 bases: TGTGCCAGCAACCCCGGCCTTAGAGAGCTGTTTTTT. This gives the protein CASNPGLRELFF. The chain has TRBV2 and TRBJ2-2; D gene uncertain. V was pared by 7 bases and J by 11 bases, with 14 bases between. The germline CDR1 and CDR2 sequences are SNHLY and FYNNEI. The CDR3 loop spans 12 amino acids.

This clone was counted once. J is TRBJ2-7 and V is TRBV6-4, with 7 bases fitting TRBD2. V trimming: 4 bases; J trimming: 0 bases; junction bases outside the gene matches: 6. Germline loops: CDR1 MRHNA, CDR2 SNTAGT. The CDR3 runs 15 residues. CDR3 loop: CASSVVGGSSYEQYF. In DNA form, the CDR3 reads TGTGCCAGCAGTGTGGTGGGAGGGAGCTCCTACGAGCAGTACTTC.

This clone occurred once. V is TRBV7-9 and J is TRBJ1-1, with 7 positions matching TRBD1. The germline gives CDR1 SEHNR, CDR2 FQNEAQ (reference sequence). The ends lost 5 bases at V and 7 bases at J; junction bases unmatched: 10. This CDR3 has 14 amino acids. CDR3 in amino acids: CASSAQTGTGEAFF. The CDR3 DNA is TGTGCCAGCAGCGCACAGACAGGGACTGGTGAAGCTTTCTTT. Using reference TRBV7-9 and TRBJ1-1 for the parts outside the CDR3, the full variable domain is DTGVSQNPRHKITKRGQNVTFRCDPISEHNRLYWYRQTLGQGPEFLTYFQNEAQLEKSRLLSDRFSAERPKGSFSTLEIQRTEQGDSAMYLCASSAQTGTGEAFFGQGTRLTVV.

The chain joins TRBV4-1 to TRBJ2-7, with D tentatively TRBD1 or TRBD2 (7 bases each). Trimming left V 4 bases short and J 3 bases short, with 22 bases between. The germline V gene has CDR1 MGHRA and CDR2 YSYEKL. The CDR3 is 17 amino acids. CDR3 residues: CASSRQDRAGVNYEQYF. For the CDR3, the DNA is TGCGCCAGCAGCCGTCAAGACAGGGCGGGGGTCAACTACGAGCAGTACTTC.

V and J are TRBV2 and TRBJ2-2; 8 bases agree with TRBD2. Germline CDR1 is SNHLY and CDR2 is FYNNEI. This CDR3 region has 18 residues. Trimming removed 5 bases from V and 1 base from J; junction bases left unmatched: 12. CDR3 sequence reads: CASSYPMRGRLNTGELFF. The DNA for the CDR3 is TGTGCCAGCAGTTACCCGATGCGCGGGAGGTTGAACACCGGGGAGCTGTTTTTT.

The table lists this clone with a count of one. The chain combines TRBV7-8 with TRBJ2-7, with 14 positions matching TRBD2. The CDR3 contains 16 residues. Germline-derived CDR1 and CDR2 are SGHVS and FQNEAQ. V dropped 4 bases and J dropped 2; count of bases not matched to a gene: 4. The CDR3, as DNA: TGTGCCAGCAGCTGGACTAGCGGGAGGCCGCCCTACGAGCAGTACTTC. This sequence encodes CASSWTSGRPPYEQYF.

CDR3 region: CASSAFSGRVTEAFF. For the CDR3, the DNA is TGTGCCAGCAGTGCCTTCTCCGGCCGTGTCACTGAAGCTTTCTTT. The chain employs TRBV6-1 and TRBJ1-1; the D is unclear. V shed 4 bases and J shed 4 bases, with 16 bases lying between them. Looked up from germline, CDR1 is MNHNS and CDR2 is SASEGT. The CDR3 extends over 15 amino acids.

This clone is a singleton in its sample. The chain links TRBV30 to TRBJ2-1; D is ambiguous. Germline V gene sequence: CDR1 GTSNPN, CDR2 SVGIG (reference sequence). The CDR3 runs 11 residues. Trimming took off 4 bases at V and 6 bases at J, with 7 bases between the two ends. The CDR3 loop is CAWTWVNEQFF. The CDR3 bases are TGTGCCTGGACCTGGGTCAATGAGCAGTTCTTC.

This clone was recorded once. The V gene is TRBV18, the J gene TRBJ2-7, with 9 bases matching TRBD2. The CDR3 spans 17 residues. In germline, CDR1 is KGHSH, CDR2 LQKENI. With V trimmed by 1 base and J by 0 bases, 7 bases remained unmatched. CDR3 sequence reads: CASSPLHSGSLSYEQYF. The DNA of the CDR3 is TGTGCCAGCTCACCACTTCATAGCGGGAGCCTCTCCTACGAGCAGTACTTC.

The CDR3 DNA sequence: TGCACCTCGGGGGGGTACACTGAAGCTTTCTTT. Protein sequence: CTSGGYTEAFF. V and J are TRBV20-1 and TRBJ1-1, with D possibly matching TRBD1 (5 bases). Germline loops: CDR1 DFQATT, CDR2 SNEGSKA (reference sequence). The CDR3 is 11 residues long.

This clone was seen only once. The chain joins TRBV10-3 to TRBJ2-7; the D gene is possibly TRBD2 (5 bases). The CDR3 is made up of 14 amino acids. CDR1 and CDR2 (germline): ENHRY, SYGVKD. V dropped 0 bases and J dropped 0 bases, with 6 bases sitting between them. The CDR3 is CAISESGSSYEQYF. The CDR3 nucleotides are TGTGCCATCAGTGAGTCTGGGAGCTCCTACGAGCAGTACTTC.

The rearrangement joins TRBV28 to TRBJ1-2; D ambiguous. Trimming left V 6 bases short and J 2 bases short, with 10 bases between. CDR1 is MDHEN and CDR2 is SYDVKM in the germline V gene. This CDR3 contains 13 residues. The CDR3, as DNA: TGTGCCAGCAGCCAACTCCTGAACTATGGCTACACCTTC. Translating gives CASSQLLNYGYTF.

The genes are TRBV13 and TRBJ2-7; 9 bases agree with TRBD1. Germline V gene lookup returns CDR1 PRHDT and CDR2 FYEKMQ (reference sequence). This CDR3 is built from 15 residues. Germline trimming cut 5 bases from V and 4 bases from J; bases unmatched to any gene: 9. The CDR3 sequence: CASSPGQGRGYEQYF. CDR3 sequence (DNA): TGTGCCAGCAGCCCCGGACAGGGGAGAGGGTACGAGCAGTACTTC.

The chain has TRBV29-1 and TRBJ2-6, with D possibly matching TRBD1 (6 bases). Trimming cost V 4 bases and J 0 bases, with 7 bases left between them. This CDR3 is 14 amino acids long. Germline CDR1 and CDR2: SQVTM and ANQGSEA. CDR3 residues: CSVVQGSGANVLTF. The CDR3 coding sequence is TGCAGCGTTGTACAGGGCTCTGGGGCCAACGTCCTGACTTTC.

About this clone: Within the sample, other DNA sequences also encode this same CDR3. The rearrangement joins TRBV5-1 to TRBJ2-5, with D tentatively TRBD2 (5 bases). This CDR3 comprises 13 residues. V was cut by 2 bases and J by 4 bases, with 9 bases left in between. Germline V gene sequence: CDR1 SGHRS, CDR2 YFSETQ. In DNA, the CDR3 is TGCGCCAGCAGCTTAGAGGGAAGAGAGACCCAGTACTTC. Its translation is CASSLEGRETQYF. Full variable domain (outside the CDR3, taken from reference TRBV5-1 and TRBJ2-5): KAGVTQTPRYLIKTRGQQVTLSCSPISGHRSVSWYQQTPGQGLQFLFEYFSETQRNKGNFPGRFSGRQFSNSRSEMNVSTLELGDSALYLCASSLEGRETQYFGPGTRLLVL.

CDR3 in DNA: TGTGCCAGCTCCCCAAGCTCGGGACAAAAATACGAGCAGTACTTC. Translating it yields CASSPSSGQKYEQYF. The chain combines TRBV18 with TRBJ2-7; tentative D call: TRBD1 (6 bases). Per the germline V gene, CDR1 is KGHSH and CDR2 is LQKENI. The length of the CDR3 is 15 residues. Trimming removed 6 bases from V and 4 bases from J, with 19 bases in between.

The chain has TRBV28 and TRBJ2-7, with TRBD2 as a possible D gene (6 bases). Germline CDR1 MDHEN, CDR2 SYDVKM. The V end was cut by 5 bases, the J end by 2 bases, with 16 bases between. This CDR3 is 15 amino acids long. CDR3 bases: TGTGCCAGCAGTCCCCTAAAGGGAGGCACCTACGAGCAGTACTTC. Protein product: CASSPLKGGTYEQYF.